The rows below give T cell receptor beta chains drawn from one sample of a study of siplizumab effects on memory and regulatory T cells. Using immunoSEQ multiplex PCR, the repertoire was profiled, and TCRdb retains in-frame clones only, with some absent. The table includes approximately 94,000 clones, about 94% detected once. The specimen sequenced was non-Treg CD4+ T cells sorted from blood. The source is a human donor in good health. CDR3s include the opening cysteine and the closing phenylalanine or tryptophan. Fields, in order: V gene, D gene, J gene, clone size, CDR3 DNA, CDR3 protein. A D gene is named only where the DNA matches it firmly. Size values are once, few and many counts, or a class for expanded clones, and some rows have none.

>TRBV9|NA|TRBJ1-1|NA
TGTGCCAGCAGACCCCGAGAGGGAACGATGAGTACTGAAGCTTTCTTT
CASRPREGTMSTEAFF
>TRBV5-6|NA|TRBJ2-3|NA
TGTGCCAGCAGCTTTGGGAAGGCTGCGGATACGCAGTATTTT
CASSFGKAADTQYF
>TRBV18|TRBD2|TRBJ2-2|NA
TGTGCCAGCTCATCACAATCTAGCGGGAGCACCGGGGAGCTGTTTTTT
CASSSQSSGSTGELFF
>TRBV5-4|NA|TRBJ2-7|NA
TGTGCCAGCAGCTTGGGACTCGAATTCTACGAGCAGTACTTC
CASSLGLEFYEQYF
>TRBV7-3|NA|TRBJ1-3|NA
TGTGCCAGCAGTCCTACGGGCTCTGGAAACACCATATATTTT
CASSPTGSGNTIYF
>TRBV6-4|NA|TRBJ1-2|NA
TGTGCCAGCAGTGACGACACAGGGGGCTACACCTTC
CASSDDTGGYTF
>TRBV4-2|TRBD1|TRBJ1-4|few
TGTGCCAGCAGCCAAGAGGGGGACAGCGAAAAACTGTTTTTT
CASSQEGDSEKLFF
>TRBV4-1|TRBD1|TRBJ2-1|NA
TGCGCCAGCAGCCAAGATTCGGGGGGAGTCCGGACAGGGGGCAGGGAGCAGTTCTTC
CASSQDSGGVRTGGREQFF
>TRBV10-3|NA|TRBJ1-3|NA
TGTGCCATCAGTGAGCCGGGACTGAACTCTGGAAACACCATATATTTT
CAISEPGLNSGNTIYF
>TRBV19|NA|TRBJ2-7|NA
TGTGCCAGTAGTCAAACTAGCAGACCAACCTACGAGCAGTACTTC
CASSQTSRPTYEQYF
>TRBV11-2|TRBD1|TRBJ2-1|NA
TGTGCCAGCAGCGAAGCCGGGACAGGGAGGTATGAGCAGTTCTTC
CASSEAGTGRYEQFF
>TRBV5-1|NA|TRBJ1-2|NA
TGCGCCAGCAGCACCGAAGCGCAGGGGTACTATGGCTACACCTTC
CASSTEAQGYYGYTF
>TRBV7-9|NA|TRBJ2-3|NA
TGTGCCAGCATCCCCAGGGAGACCGGAAGCACAGATACGCAGTATTTT
CASIPRETGSTDTQYF
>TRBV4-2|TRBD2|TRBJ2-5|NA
TGTGCCAGCAGCCAAGAAAGAGGCGGGAGAACCCAGTACTTC
CASSQERGGRTQYF
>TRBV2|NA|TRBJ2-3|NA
TGTGCCAGCAAGAACTCAGTTACGCAGTATTTT
CASKNSVTQYF
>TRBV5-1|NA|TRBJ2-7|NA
TGCGCCAGCAGCTTGGCCCGAGAGGACCACGAGCAGTACTTC
CASSLAREDHEQYF
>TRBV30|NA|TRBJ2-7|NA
TGTGCCTGGAAACGTACCTCCTACGAGCAGTACTTC
CAWKRTSYEQYF
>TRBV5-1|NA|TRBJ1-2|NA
TGCGCCAGCGCACTGGTTGCCGATACGAACAAGCTCGAGGGCTACACCTTC
CASALVADTNKLEGYTF
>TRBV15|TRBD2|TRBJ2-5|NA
TGTGCCACCAGCAGGGCCGGAGCGGGAAATAAAGAGACCCAGTACTTC
CATSRAGAGNKETQYF
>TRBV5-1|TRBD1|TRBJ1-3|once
TGCGCCAGCAGCGGGACAGGGGGCTTCTTAGGAAACACCATATATTTT
CASSGTGGFLGNTIYF
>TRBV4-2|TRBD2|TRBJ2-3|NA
TGTGCCAGCAGCCGAAGGGTCCTAGCGGGGTACCCAGATGTGGATACGCAGTATTTT
CASSRRVLAGYPDVDTQYF
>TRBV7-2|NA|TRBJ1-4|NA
TGTGCCAGCAGCTTAGACCGCGCGGGCGTAAAACTGTTTTTT
CASSLDRAGVKLFF
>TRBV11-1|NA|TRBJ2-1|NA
TGTGCCAGCAGCCCAGGGACTTACAATGAGCAGTTCTTC
CASSPGTYNEQFF
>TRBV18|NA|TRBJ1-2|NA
TGTGCCAGCTCCCACGGCAGACAGACTTATGGCTACACCTTC
CASSHGRQTYGYTF
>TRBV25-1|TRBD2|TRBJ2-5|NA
TGTGCCAGCAGTGAACCTAGCGGGAACCAAGAGACCCAGTACTTC
CASSEPSGNQETQYF
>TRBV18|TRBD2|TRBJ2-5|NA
TGTGCCAGCTCAGATTCTAGCGGCAATCGACCAGAGACCCAGTACTTC
CASSDSSGNRPETQYF
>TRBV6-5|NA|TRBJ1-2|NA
TGTGCCAGCAGTTACTCGGGGGGGGCTAGCTATGGCTACACCTTC
CASSYSGGASYGYTF
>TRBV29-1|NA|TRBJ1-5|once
TGCAGCGTTGTTGGGGCAGACAATCAGCCCCAGCATTTT
CSVVGADNQPQHF
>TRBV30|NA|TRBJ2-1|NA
TGTGCCTGGAATTTAGTGGCAGGTGAGCAGTTCTTC
CAWNLVAGEQFF
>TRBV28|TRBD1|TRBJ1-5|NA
TGTGCCAGCAGCACCTCAGGGGGAAGGTTCGGCAATCAGCCCCAGCATTTT
CASSTSGGRFGNQPQHF
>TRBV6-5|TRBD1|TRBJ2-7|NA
TGTGCCAGCAGAGCCGGGACAGGGGGCTCCTACGAGCAGTACTTC
CASRAGTGGSYEQYF
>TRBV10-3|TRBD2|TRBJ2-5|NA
TGTGCCATCAGTGGGCTAGCGGGAGGCCAAGAGACCCAGTACTTC
CAISGLAGGQETQYF
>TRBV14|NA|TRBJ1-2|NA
TGTGCCAGCAGCCAAGAACGTTTCGGCAGGGGAGAGAATGGCTACACCTTC
CASSQERFGRGENGYTF
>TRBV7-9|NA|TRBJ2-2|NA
TGTGCCAGCAGCTTAGCCGGAACCGGGGAGCTGTTTTTT
CASSLAGTGELFF
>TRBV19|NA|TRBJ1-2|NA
TGTGCCAGTAAACGAACGGGGGACAAGAACTATGGCTACACCTTC
CASKRTGDKNYGYTF
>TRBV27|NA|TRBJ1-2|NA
TGTGCCAGCAGTTTATCCCCGCCGGGGATAATAACTAACTATGGCTACACCTTC
CASSLSPPGIITNYGYTF
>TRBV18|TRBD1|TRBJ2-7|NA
TGTGCCAGCTCACCACCGGGACAGTACGCCGAGCAGTACTTC
CASSPPGQYAEQYF
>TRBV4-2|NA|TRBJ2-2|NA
TGTGCCAGCAGCCCCAGGACGACTGGCGGGACCGGGGAGCTGTTTTTT
CASSPRTTGGTGELFF
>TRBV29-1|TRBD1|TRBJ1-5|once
TGCAGCGTGTCCCGGGACAGTCTTTATAGCAATCAGCCCCAGCATTTT
CSVSRDSLYSNQPQHF
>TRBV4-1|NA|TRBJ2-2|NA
TGCGCCAGCAGCCAAGTGGATCTGAACACCGGGGAGCTGTTTTTT
CASSQVDLNTGELFF
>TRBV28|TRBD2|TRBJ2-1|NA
TGTGCCAGCAGTTCCTCGACTAGCAGCTCCTACAATGAGCAGTTCTTC
CASSSSTSSSYNEQFF
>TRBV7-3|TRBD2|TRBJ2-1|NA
TGTGCCAGCAGCAAGAGCGGGAGTGCTTACAATGAGCAGTTCTTC
CASSKSGSAYNEQFF
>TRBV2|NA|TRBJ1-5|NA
TGTGCCAGCAGTGTAGGGCAGGGCAATCAGCCCCAGCATTTT
CASSVGQGNQPQHF
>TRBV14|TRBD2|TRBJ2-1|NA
TGTGCCAGCAGCCAAGCTACTAGCGGGACCGCTGAGCAGTTCTTC
CASSQATSGTAEQFF
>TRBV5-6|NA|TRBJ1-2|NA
TGTGCCAGCAGCTTGGTGGGGGGGCAGATTCGCGGCTACACCTTC
CASSLVGGQIRGYTF
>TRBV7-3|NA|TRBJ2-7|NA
TGTGCCAGCAGCGCCGTTATGGGTGTCGAGCAGTACTTC
CASSAVMGVEQYF
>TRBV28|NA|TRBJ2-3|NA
TGTGCCAGCAGTTTATTGGGGAAGAGCGCAGCAGATACGCAGTATTTT
CASSLLGKSAADTQYF
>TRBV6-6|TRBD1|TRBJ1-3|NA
TGTGCCACCAGGGACAGCTCTGGAAACACCATATATTTT
CATRDSSGNTIYF
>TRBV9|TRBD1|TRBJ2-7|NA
TGTGCCAGCAGCGTTGGGACAGTCTCCTACGAGCAGTACTTC
CASSVGTVSYEQYF
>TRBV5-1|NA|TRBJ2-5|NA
TGCGCCAGCAAGAAGGACGTGGACCGAGAGACCCAGTACTTC
CASKKDVDRETQYF
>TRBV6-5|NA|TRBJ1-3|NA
TGTGCCAGCAGAAAGCGGCAGGGCTACGGAAACACCATATATTTT
CASRKRQGYGNTIYF
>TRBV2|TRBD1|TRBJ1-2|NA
TGTGCCAGCAGCAGGGACTTAGCCCGGGACAGGGTCTATGGCTACACCTTC
CASSRDLARDRVYGYTF
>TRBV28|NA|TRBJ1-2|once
TGTGCCAGCAGCCCGGGACCGACAGGCGGCTACACCTTC
CASSPGPTGGYTF
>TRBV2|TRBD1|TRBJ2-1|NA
TGTGCCAGCAATCGACAGGGTGCGTACAATGAGCAGTTCTTC
CASNRQGAYNEQFF